This TCR beta chain is drawn from a study of shared clonotypes between healthy human individuals. Looked up from germline, CDR1 is SEHNR and CDR2 is FQNEAQ (reference sequence). The CDR3 contains 13 residues. V lost 5 bases, J lost 8 bases, and 15 bases lay in between. There were no recent acute infections or vaccinations among the donors, who were healthy HIV-negative adults. This table comes from immunoSEQ multiplex PCR, and its TCRdb copy is limited to in-frame clones, with some not included. The sample contains roughly 520,000 clones, around 96% of which appear only once. The receptor was derived from a woman younger than 45 in good health. J is TRBJ1-1 and V is TRBV7-9, with D tentatively TRBD1 (5 bases). The sample consisted of naive CD4+ T cells sorted from blood. Subset indicated: CD45RA+ positively selected. CDR3 sequence (DNA): TGTGCCAGCAGCGAACGGCCGGGGGAAGAAGCTTTCTTT. Amino acid sequence: CASSERPGEEAFF.